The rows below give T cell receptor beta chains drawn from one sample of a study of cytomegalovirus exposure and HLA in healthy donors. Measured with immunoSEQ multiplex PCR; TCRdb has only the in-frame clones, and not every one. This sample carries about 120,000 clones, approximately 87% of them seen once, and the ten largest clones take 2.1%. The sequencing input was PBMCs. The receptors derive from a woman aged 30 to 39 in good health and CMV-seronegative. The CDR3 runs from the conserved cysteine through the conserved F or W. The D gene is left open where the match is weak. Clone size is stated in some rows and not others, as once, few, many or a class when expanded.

CAISESPLAGYNEQFF | TGTGCCATCAGTGAGTCTCCCCTAGCGGGTTACAATGAGCAGTTCTTC | TRBJ2-1 | TRBD2 | TRBV10-3 | .
CAWGNGGVEGNTIYF | TGTGCCTGGGGCAACGGGGGAGTGGAAGGAAACACCATATATTTT | TRBJ1-3 | . | TRBV30 | .
CAWSLSRADTQYF | TGTGCCTGGAGTCTCTCTCGAGCAGATACGCAGTATTTT | TRBJ2-3 | . | TRBV30 | .
CASGGQGLYF | TGTGCCAGCGGGGGACAGGGTCTGTACTTC | TRBJ2-7 | TRBD1 | TRBV9 | .
CASSADTRTDTQYF | TGTGCCAGCAGCGCCGACACCCGCACAGATACGCAGTATTTT | TRBJ2-3 | . | TRBV9 | .
CASSFTGNTEAFF | TGTGCCAGCAGCTTTACAGGGAACACTGAAGCTTTCTTT | TRBJ1-1 | . | TRBV7-2 | .
CASTVTGSGEKLFF | TGTGCCAGCACCGTGACAGGGTCAGGTGAAAAACTGTTTTTT | TRBJ1-4 | TRBD1 | TRBV2 | .
CACVGQGAGETQYF | TGTGCCTGCGTCGGACAGGGGGCAGGAGAGACCCAGTACTTC | TRBJ2-5 | TRBD1 | TRBV30 | .
CASSLESTRNSPLHF | TGCGCCAGCAGCTTGGAAAGCACCCGGAATTCACCCCTCCACTTT | TRBJ1-6 | . | TRBV5-1 | once
CASSRGQGSDTQYF | TGTGCCAGCAGTCGGGGACAGGGGTCAGATACGCAGTATTTT | TRBJ2-3 | TRBD1 | TRBV2 | .
CASSISTDNYGYTF | TGTGCCAGTAGTATCTCGACAGATAACTATGGCTACACCTTC | TRBJ1-2 | . | TRBV19 | .
CASSPTGEETQYF | TGTGCCAGCAGTCCGACAGGGGAAGAGACCCAGTACTTC | TRBJ2-5 | TRBD1 | TRBV6-1 | .
CASGGGLLNSPLHF | TGTGCTAGTGGTGGGGGACTACTGAATTCACCCCTCCACTTT | TRBJ1-6 | . | TRBV12-5 | .
CASTTRGGGASETQYF | TGTGCCAGCACCACCCGGGGCGGGGGGGCGTCCGAGACCCAGTACTTC | TRBJ2-5 | TRBD2 | TRBV7-6 | .
CASRKRVSTDTQYF | TGTGCCAGCAGAAAGCGGGTCAGCACAGATACGCAGTATTTT | TRBJ2-3 | . | TRBV2 | .
CASSLAGAANTEAFF | TGTGCCAGCAGCTTAGCAGGGGCAGCGAACACTGAAGCTTTCTTT | TRBJ1-1 | . | TRBV7-9 | .
CASTLAGAQDPSEQYF | TGTGCCAGCACCCTAGCGGGGGCTCAGGATCCTAGCGAGCAGTACTTC | TRBJ2-7 | . | TRBV21-1 | .
CASTHLGTGRHEQYF | TGTGCCAGCACCCATCTGGGGACAGGGCGGCACGAGCAGTACTTC | TRBJ2-7 | TRBD1 | TRBV6-5 | .
CASRTLAELVEQYF | TGTGCCAGCAGGACCCTAGCAGAACTAGTTGAGCAGTACTTC | TRBJ2-7 | . | TRBV2 | .
CATSSAPGQINNEQFF | TGTGCCACCAGCAGTGCTCCGGGACAGATTAACAATGAGCAGTTCTTC | TRBJ2-1 | TRBD1 | TRBV15 | .
CASSLAGSSYEQYF | TGTGCCAGCAGCTTAGCGGGCAGTTCCTACGAGCAGTACTTC | TRBJ2-7 | . | TRBV7-6 | .
CASSSQLAGGRETQYF | TGCGCCAGCAGCTCTCAACTAGCGGGGGGGCGGGAGACCCAGTACTTC | TRBJ2-5 | TRBD2 | TRBV5-1 | .
CASSAPAGQNIQYF | TGTGCCAGCAGCGCGCCGGCAGGGCAAAACATTCAGTACTTC | TRBJ2-4 | . | TRBV7-9 | .
CASSYQVYEQYF | TGTGCCAGCAGTTACCAGGTTTACGAGCAGTACTTC | TRBJ2-7 | . | TRBV27 | .
CASSLYGGSSYEQYF | TGTGCCAGCAGCTTATATGGCGGCAGCTCCTACGAGCAGTACTTC | TRBJ2-7 | . | TRBV5-4 | .
CASSSGGTPFAETQYF | TGCGCCAGCAGCTCAGGGGGGACCCCGTTTGCGGAGACCCAGTACTTC | TRBJ2-5 | . | TRBV5-1 | .
CASSLAANTEAFF | TGTGCCAGCAGCTTAGCGGCGAACACTGAAGCTTTCTTT | TRBJ1-1 | . | TRBV7-2 | .
CASSHGQGWNGYTF | TGCGCCAGCAGCCACGGACAGGGATGGAATGGCTACACCTTC | TRBJ1-2 | TRBD1 | TRBV5-1 | .
CASSQEIKNTNYGYTF | TGCGCCAGCAGCCAAGAAATTAAAAACACCAATTATGGCTACACCTTC | TRBJ1-2 | . | TRBV4-3 | .
CASTLAGGVSEQFF | TGTGCCAGCACCTTAGCGGGGGGGGTCAGTGAGCAGTTCTTC | TRBJ2-1 | TRBD2 | TRBV6-5 | .
CASSQAASGGREQYF | TGTGCCAGCAGCCAAGCGGCTAGCGGGGGTCGAGAGCAGTACTTC | TRBJ2-7 | TRBD2 | TRBV7-2 | .
CASSPGTYRTGPTEGYTF | TGTGCCAGCTCCCCAGGAACGTATCGGACAGGACCCACCGAGGGCTACACCTTC | TRBJ1-2 | TRBD1 | TRBV18 | .
CASTPGGARVEQYF | TGTGCCAGCACCCCCGGGGGGGCCCGCGTGGAGCAGTACTTC | TRBJ2-7 | TRBD2 | TRBV5-4 | .
CASSYGQHNQPQHF | TGTGCCAGCAGTTACGGACAGCACAATCAGCCCCAGCATTTT | TRBJ1-5 | . | TRBV6-6 | .
CASSPETGYNEQFF | TGTGCCAGCTCACCTGAGACAGGGTACAATGAGCAGTTCTTC | TRBJ2-1 | TRBD1 | TRBV18 | .
CASGRSSGANVLTF | TGTGCTAGTGGAAGGAGCTCTGGGGCCAACGTCCTGACTTTC | TRBJ2-6 | . | TRBV12-5 | .
CASSVVDRGYEQYF | TGTGCCAGCAGCGTAGTCGACAGGGGCTACGAGCAGTACTTC | TRBJ2-7 | TRBD1 | TRBV9 | once
CASSPDTWNTEAFF | TGTGCCAGCAGCCCCGACACCTGGAACACTGAAGCTTTCTTT | TRBJ1-1 | . | TRBV9 | .
CASSQGFRGNEQFF | TGTGCCAGCAGCCAAGGCTTCAGGGGTAATGAGCAGTTCTTC | TRBJ2-1 | . | TRBV14 | .
CASSQGLAGGEIAKNIQYF | TGCGCCAGCAGCCAGGGACTAGCGGGGGGTGAAATAGCCAAAAACATTCAGTACTTC | TRBJ2-4 | TRBD2 | TRBV5-1 | .
CASSENPQAETQYF | TGTGCCAGCAGTGAGAACCCTCAGGCAGAGACCCAGTACTTC | TRBJ2-5 | . | TRBV2 | .
CASSPIGTGSDTEAFF | TGTGCCAGCAGCCCGATTGGGACAGGGAGTGACACTGAAGCTTTCTTT | TRBJ1-1 | TRBD1 | TRBV7-9 | .
CASSSMGWGGNQPQHF | TGTGCCAGCAGCTCAATGGGCTGGGGGGGCAATCAGCCCCAGCATTTT | TRBJ1-5 | . | TRBV7-9 | .
CAWSVPGAGELFF | TGTGCCTGGAGTGTACCAGGGGCCGGGGAGCTGTTTTTT | TRBJ2-2 | . | TRBV30 | .
CASSDPGKEEKLFF | TGTGCCAGCAGTGACCCGGGAAAGGAGGAAAAACTGTTTTTT | TRBJ1-4 | . | TRBV2 | once
CASSNTGDTGELFF | TGCGCCAGCAGTAATACAGGGGACACCGGGGAGCTGTTTTTT | TRBJ2-2 | TRBD1 | TRBV10-2 | many
CASSLAVGATIRGREQYF | TGCGCCAGCAGCTTGGCAGTAGGCGCGACCATCCGGGGGAGAGAGCAGTACTTC | TRBJ2-7 | . | TRBV5-1 | .
CASSTRLGTDTQYF | TGTGCCAGCAGCACGCGACTAGGCACAGATACGCAGTATTTT | TRBJ2-3 | . | TRBV9 | once
CASSLGLGNTGELFF | TGCGCCAGCAGCCTGGGACTCGGGAACACCGGGGAGCTGTTTTTT | TRBJ2-2 | . | TRBV5-1 | .
CASSLGWRVGTEAFF | TGTGCCAGCAGCCTAGGTTGGCGGGTCGGCACTGAAGCTTTCTTT | TRBJ1-1 | . | TRBV11-2 | .
CASSAGSSGNYGYTF | TGTGCCAGCAGCGCGGGGTCGTCGGGGAACTATGGCTACACCTTC | TRBJ1-2 | . | TRBV9 | .
CASSFRLAGGNEQFF | TGTGCCAGCAGCTTCCGACTAGCGGGGGGGAATGAGCAGTTCTTC | TRBJ2-1 | TRBD2 | TRBV11-2 | .
CSVGDRASTDTQYF | TGCAGCGTTGGCGACAGGGCAAGCACAGATACGCAGTATTTT | TRBJ2-3 | TRBD1 | TRBV29-1 | .
CASSQDRVRGGGEAFF | TGCGCCAGCAGCCAAGATCGGGTCAGAGGGGGCGGTGAAGCTTTCTTT | TRBJ1-1 | TRBD1 | TRBV4-3 | .